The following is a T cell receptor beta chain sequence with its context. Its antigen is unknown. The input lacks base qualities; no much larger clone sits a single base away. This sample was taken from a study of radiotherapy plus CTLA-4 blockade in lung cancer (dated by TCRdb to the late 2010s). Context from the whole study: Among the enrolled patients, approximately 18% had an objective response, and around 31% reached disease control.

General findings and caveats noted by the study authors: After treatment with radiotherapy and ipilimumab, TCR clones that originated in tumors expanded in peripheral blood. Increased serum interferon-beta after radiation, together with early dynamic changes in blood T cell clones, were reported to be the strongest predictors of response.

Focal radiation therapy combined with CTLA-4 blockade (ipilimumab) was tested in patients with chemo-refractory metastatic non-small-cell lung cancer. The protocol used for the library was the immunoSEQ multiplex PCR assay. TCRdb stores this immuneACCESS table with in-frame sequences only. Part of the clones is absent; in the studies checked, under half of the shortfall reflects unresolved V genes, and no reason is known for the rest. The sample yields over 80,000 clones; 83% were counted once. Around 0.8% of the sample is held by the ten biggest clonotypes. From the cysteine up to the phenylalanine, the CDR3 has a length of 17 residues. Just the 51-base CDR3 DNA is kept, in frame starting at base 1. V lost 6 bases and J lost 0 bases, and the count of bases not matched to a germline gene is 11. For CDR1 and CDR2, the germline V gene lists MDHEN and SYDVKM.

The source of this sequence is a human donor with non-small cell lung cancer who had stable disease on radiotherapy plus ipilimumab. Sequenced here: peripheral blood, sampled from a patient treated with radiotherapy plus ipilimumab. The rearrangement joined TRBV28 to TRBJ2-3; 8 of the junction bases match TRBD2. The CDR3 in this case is CASRSAGGRPSTDTQYF. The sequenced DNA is TGTGCCAGCAGGTCCGCGGGGGGACGGCCTAGCACAGATACGCAGTATTTT.